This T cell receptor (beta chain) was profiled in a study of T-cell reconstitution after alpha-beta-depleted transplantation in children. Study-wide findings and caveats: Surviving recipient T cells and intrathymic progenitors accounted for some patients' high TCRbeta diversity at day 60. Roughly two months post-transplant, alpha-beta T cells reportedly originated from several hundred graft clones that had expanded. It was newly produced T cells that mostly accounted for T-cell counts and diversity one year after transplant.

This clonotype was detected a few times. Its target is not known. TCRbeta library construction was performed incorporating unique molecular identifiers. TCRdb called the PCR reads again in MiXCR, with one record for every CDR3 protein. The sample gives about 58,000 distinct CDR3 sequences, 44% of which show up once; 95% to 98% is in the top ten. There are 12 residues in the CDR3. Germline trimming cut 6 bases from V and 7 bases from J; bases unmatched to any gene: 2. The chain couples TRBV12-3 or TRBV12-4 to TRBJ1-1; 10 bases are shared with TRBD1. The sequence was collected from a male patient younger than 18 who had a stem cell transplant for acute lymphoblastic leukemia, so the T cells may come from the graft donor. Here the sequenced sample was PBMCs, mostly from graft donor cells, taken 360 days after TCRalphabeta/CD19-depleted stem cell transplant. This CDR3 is CASSRDRGEAFF. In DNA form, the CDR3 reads TGTGCCAGCAGCCGGGACAGGGGTGAAGCTTTCTTT.